This note documents a single T cell receptor beta chain sequence. Its antigen is not identified. Germline lookup yields CDR1 SGHTS and CDR2 YDEGEE. The V end was cut by 0 bases, the J end by 4 bases, with 4 bases between. There are 12 residues in the CDR3. The sample comes from a study of T cell responses to AZD1222 COVID-19 vaccine. Whole-study results and caveats: The span of vaccine-associated CD4 TCRs extended across spike, with dominance at 160-218 and 743-854. Spike-specific TCR breadth rose after two AZD1222 doses, and depth rose as well. There were mostly white British donors and more females than males, and clonal diversity was possibly underestimated.

Pooled samples include second doses given at about 4 or 12 weeks. Some clones are missing from TCRdb's copy, which holds only in-frame ones; the method was immunoSEQ multiplex PCR. Of 200,000 or so clones listed, approximately 93% are singletons. This clonotype was sampled from an adult who received the AZD1222 COVID-19 vaccine. The genes are TRBV5-8 and TRBJ2-5; D call uncertain. This sample comprised peripheral blood, obtained 28 days after the second AZD1222 dose. In nucleotides, the CDR3 is TGTGCCAGCAGCTTGGTGCGAGAGACCCAGTACTTC. Protein sequence: CASSLVRETQYF.